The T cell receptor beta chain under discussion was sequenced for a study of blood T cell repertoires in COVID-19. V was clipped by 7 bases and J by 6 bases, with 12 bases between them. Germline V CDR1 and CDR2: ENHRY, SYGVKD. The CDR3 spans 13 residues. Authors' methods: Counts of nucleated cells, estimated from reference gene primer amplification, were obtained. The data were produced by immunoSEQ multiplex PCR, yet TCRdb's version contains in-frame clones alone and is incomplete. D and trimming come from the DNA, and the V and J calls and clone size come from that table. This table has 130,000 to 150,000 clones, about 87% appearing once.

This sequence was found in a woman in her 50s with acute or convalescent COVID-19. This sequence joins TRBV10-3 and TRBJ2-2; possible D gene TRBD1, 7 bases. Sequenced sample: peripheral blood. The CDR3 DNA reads TGTGCCATCAATCAGGGGGAGGCCGGGGAGCTGTTTTTT. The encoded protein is CAINQGEAGELFF.